This T cell receptor beta chain originates from a study of molecular identifiers for immune sequencing clone quantification. The CDR3 length is 16 residues. The ends lost 9 bases at V and 3 bases at J; junction bases unmatched: 11. Previously published methods and listed TCR primers were used for the bulk TCR libraries. TCRdb reprocessed the PCR reads with MiXCR, giving one entry per CDR3 protein. The table has nearly 650,000 distinct CDR3 sequences, around 25% seen once. This clonotype came up a few times. Its specificity is unknown. Study-level points and caveats: Among about 1 million naive cells, as was reported, spiked Jurkat TCR RNA from one cell was detectable.

The chain uses TRBV12-3 or TRBV12-4 and TRBJ2-3, with 11 bases identical to TRBD2. This sequence was found in a human donor in good health. Some libraries in this study had Jurkat cell RNA spiked in. The sequencing sample was made of naive CD8+ T cells from blood, with Jurkat cell RNA spiked in. Subset given: FACS-sorted CD8+CD4-CCR7+CD45RA+ naive T cells. CDR3 DNA sequence: TGTGCCAGTCTAGGCCCTAGCGGGAGGACAACAGATACGCAGTATTTT. Translated, it gives CASLGPSGRTTDTQYF.